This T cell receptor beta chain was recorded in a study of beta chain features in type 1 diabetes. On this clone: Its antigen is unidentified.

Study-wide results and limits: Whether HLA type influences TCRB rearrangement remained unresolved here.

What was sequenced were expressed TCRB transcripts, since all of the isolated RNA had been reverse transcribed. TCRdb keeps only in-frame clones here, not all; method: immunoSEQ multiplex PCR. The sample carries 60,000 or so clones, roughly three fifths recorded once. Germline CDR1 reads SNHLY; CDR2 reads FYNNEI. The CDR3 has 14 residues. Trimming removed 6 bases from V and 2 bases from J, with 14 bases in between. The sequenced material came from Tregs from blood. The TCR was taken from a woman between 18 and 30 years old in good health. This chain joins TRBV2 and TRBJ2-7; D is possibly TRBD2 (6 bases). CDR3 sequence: CASRFGGLTYEQYF. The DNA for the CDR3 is TGTGCCAGCAGGTTCGGGGGTCTAACCTACGAGCAGTACTTC.